A single sample gave rise to the 20 T cell receptor beta chains below, sequenced in a study of T cell responses to AZD1222 COVID-19 vaccine. Measured with immunoSEQ multiplex PCR; TCRdb has only the in-frame clones, and not every one. The table has some 150,000 clones, around 86% seen once. Sequenced here: peripheral blood, sampled on day 0 of MenACWY control vaccination. These receptors were taken from an adult in good health.

This clone was seen just once. The V call is TRBV29-1, the J call TRBJ1-2, with TRBD1 matching 7 bases. Germline trimming cut 3 bases from V and 5 bases from J; bases unmatched to any gene: 6. The CDR3 length is 13 residues. The germline CDR1 and CDR2 sequences are SQVTM and ANQGSEA. The CDR3 region is CSVDLTGWYGYTF. For the CDR3, the DNA is TGCAGCGTTGACCTGACAGGGTGGTATGGCTACACCTTC.

The rearrangement joins TRBV3-1 (or the pseudogene TRBV3-2) to TRBJ1-6; 8 bases align to TRBD1. Trimming at V came to 0 bases and at J to 13 bases, leaving 26 bases not matched to a gene. The CDR3 covers 21 residues. The germline CDR1 and CDR2 sequences are LGHDT and YNNKEL (reference sequence). CDR3: CASSQERGAGTGGLQSFPLHF. The CDR3 DNA reads as TGTGCCAGCAGCCAAGAGAGGGGGGCCGGGACAGGAGGATTACAAAGCTTCCCCCTCCACTTT.

This clone was recorded once. This chain links TRBV9 with TRBJ2-1; 7 positions match TRBD2. Germline V gene sequence: CDR1 SGDLS, CDR2 YYNGEE. V was clipped by 0 bases and J by 4 bases; unmatched bases: 4. The length of the CDR3 is 15 residues. As DNA, the CDR3 is TGTGCCAGCAGCGTAGGAGGGGAGGGATACAATGAGCAGTTCTTC. This translates into CASSVGGEGYNEQFF.

CDR3 sequence reads: CASSRAPGQGVYEQYF. CDR3 DNA sequence: TGTGCCAGCAGTAGAGCTCCGGGACAGGGCGTCTACGAGCAGTACTTC. V is TRBV2 and J is TRBJ2-7; 9 bases are shared with TRBD1. CDR1 is SNHLY and CDR2 is FYNNEI in the germline V gene. The V gene end was trimmed by 5 bases and the J gene end by 3 bases; junction bases not matched to a gene: 11. This CDR3 is built from 16 residues. Full variable domain (remainder filled in from reference TRBV2 and TRBJ2-7): EPEVTQTPSHQVTQMGQEVILRCVPISNHLYFYWYRQILGQKVEFLVSFYNNEISEKSEIFDDQFSVERPDGSNFTLKIRSTKLEDSAMYFCASSRAPGQGVYEQYFGPGTRLTVT.

The CDR3 is CASSLDRGPQETQYF. The CDR3 DNA reads TGTGCCAGCAGCCTAGACAGGGGCCCTCAAGAGACCCAGTACTTC. The chain combines TRBV5-5 with TRBJ2-5; 8 bases map to TRBD1. V gave up 4 bases and J gave up 2 bases; unmatched junction bases: 7. The CDR3 sequence is 15 residues long. In germline, CDR1 is SGHKS, CDR2 YYEKEE (reference sequence). Using reference TRBV5-5 and TRBJ2-5 for the parts outside the CDR3, the full variable domain is DAGVTQSPTHLIKTRGQQVTLRCSPISGHKSVSWYQQVLGQGPQFIFQYYEKEERGRGNFPDRFSARQFPNYSSELNVNALLLGDSALYLCASSLDRGPQETQYFGPGTRLLVL.

V is TRBV27 and J is TRBJ2-3, with TRBD2 matching 16 bases. There are 20 residues in the CDR3. Per the germline V gene, CDR1 is MNHEY and CDR2 is SMNVEV (reference sequence). With V trimmed by 7 bases and J by 1 base, 14 bases remained unmatched. The DNA of the CDR3 is TGTGCCAGCACAAGTTTGGGACTAGCGGGGGGGCCTTTAGGCACAGATACGCAGTATTTT. As protein: CASTSLGLAGGPLGTDTQYF.

The chain is built from TRBV30 and TRBJ1-5; 7 nucleotides align to TRBD1. CDR3 size: 13 residues. CDR1 is GTSNPN and CDR2 is SVGIG in the germline V gene (reference sequence). The V segment lost 1 base and the J segment 6 bases; nucleotides outside the gene matches: 3. CDR3 coding DNA: TGTGCCTGGAGTGAGGGGGCCACTCAGCCCCAGCATTTT. Protein product: CAWSEGATQPQHF.

The chain uses TRBV9 and TRBJ2-2, with TRBD2 matching 10 bases. This CDR3 has 16 residues. The V gene end was trimmed by 0 bases and the J gene end by 6 bases; junction bases not matched to a gene: 5. Germline V CDR1 and CDR2: SGDLS, YYNGEE. Here the CDR3 DNA reads TGTGCCAGCAGCGTAGGCGTAGCGGGGGGCCCCGGGGAGCTGTTTTTT. This translates into CASSVGVAGGPGELFF.

The chain uses TRBV7-3 and TRBJ2-2; TRBD1 matches at 10 bases. J lost 7 bases, V lost 10 bases, and 3 bases had no gene match. The CDR3 is 12 residues long. The germline V gene has CDR1 SGHTA and CDR2 FQGTGA. The CDR3 DNA reads TGTGCCACCGGGACAGGGGTCGGGGAGCTGTTTTTT. Protein: CATGTGVGELFF.

The V gene is TRBV19, the J gene TRBJ1-5; 9 positions match TRBD1. The CDR3 is 15 residues long. The V gene's germline CDR1 is LNHDA and CDR2 SQIVND (reference sequence). V shed 3 bases, J shed 5 bases, and the junction held 5 bases outside the gene matches. CDR3 in DNA: TGTGCCAGTAGTATCACGGACAGGGGCTATCAGCCCCAGCATTTT. It yields the protein CASSITDRGYQPQHF.

The rearrangement uses TRBV15 and TRBJ1-4, with D perhaps matching TRBD1 (5 bases). V shed 0 bases and J shed 4 bases, with 18 bases lying between them. CDR1 is LNHNV and CDR2 is YYDKDF in the germline V gene (reference sequence). CDR3 length equals 18 residues. DNA for the CDR3: TGTGCCACCAGCAGAGAACCCGGGCTCGCGAGGGGTAATGAAAAACTGTTTTTT. It specifies CATSREPGLARGNEKLFF.

J is TRBJ2-3 and V is TRBV7-8; 9 nucleotides agree with TRBD1. The CDR3 sequence is 14 residues long. Trimming took 5 bases from V and 5 from J; bases not matched to a gene: 5. The germline CDR1 and CDR2 sequences are SGHVS and FQNEAQ. The CDR3 DNA is TGTGCCAGCAGCCCCTGGACAGGGGTAGATACGCAGTATTTT. Its translation is CASSPWTGVDTQYF.

The chain is built from TRBV12-5 and TRBJ2-2; D gene unclear. The CDR3 is made up of 11 amino acids. V lost 6 bases, J lost 6 bases, and 5 bases lay in between. CDR1 and CDR2 (germline): LGHNT, FRNRAP. The CDR3 DNA sequence: TGTGCTAGTGGGCTCCCCGGGGAGCTGTTTTTT. Its translation is CASGLPGELFF. The whole variable domain, remainder taken from reference TRBV12-5 and TRBJ2-2, is DARVTQTPRHKVTEMGQEVTMRCQPILGHNTVFWYRQTMMQGLELLAYFRNRAPLDDSGMPKDRFSAEMPDATLATLKIQPSEPRDSAVYFCASGLPGELFFGEGSRLTVL.

A word on this clone: Different DNA sequences within this sample yield the same CDR3. The V call is TRBV18, the J call TRBJ2-7, with 8 bases that match TRBD1. Germline CDR1 KGHSH, CDR2 LQKENI. The ends lost 3 bases at V and 0 bases at J; junction bases unmatched: 1. There are 14 residues in the CDR3. In DNA form, the CDR3 reads TGTGCCAGCTCACCTGGGACAGGCTCCTACGAGCAGTACTTC. As protein: CASSPGTGSYEQYF.

The J gene is TRBJ2-1, the V gene TRBV24-1; tentative D call: TRBD2 (5 bases). CDR3 size: 12 residues. The germline V gene encodes CDR1 KGHDR and CDR2 SFDVKD. The germline V and J ends were trimmed by 0 bases and 10 bases, with 6 bases remaining between them. CDR3 loop: CATSDLTGEQFF. The CDR3 nucleotides read TGTGCCACCAGTGATTTGACGGGAGAGCAGTTCTTC.

This clone has just a few counts. V and J are TRBV19 and TRBJ1-1; 7 bases match TRBD1. J lost 4 bases, V lost 3 bases, and 8 bases had no gene match. The CDR3 covers 15 residues. Germline values: CDR1 LNHDA, CDR2 SQIVND (reference sequence). In nucleotides, the CDR3 is TGTGCCAGTAGTATGGCGGCAGGGGGAGGCACTGAAGCTTTCTTT. Protein product: CASSMAAGGGTEAFF. Full variable domain (outside the CDR3, taken from reference TRBV19 and TRBJ1-1): DGGITQSPKYLFRKEGQNVTLSCEQNLNHDAMYWYRQDPGQGLRLIYYSQIVNDFQKGDIAEGYSVSREKKESFPLTVTSAQKNPTAFYLCASSMAAGGGTEAFFGQGTRLTVV.

The genes are TRBV3-1 (or the pseudogene TRBV3-2) and TRBJ1-1, with D possibly matching TRBD1 (5 bases). The CDR3 has 15 amino acids. Germline V gene data show CDR1 as LGHDT and CDR2 as YNNKEL (reference sequence). Deletions cut 2 bases from V and 3 bases from J, with 13 bases between. The CDR3 protein is CASSQTGGVYTEAFF. CDR3 bases: TGTGCCAGCAGCCAAACTGGGGGGGTCTACACTGAAGCTTTCTTT.

This sequence joins TRBV5-1 and TRBJ2-2; possible D gene TRBD1, 6 bases. The ends were cut back, 9 bases at V and 0 bases at J, with 15 bases in the middle. Germline-derived CDR1 and CDR2 are SGHRS and YFSETQ. This CDR3 region has 15 residues. The CDR3 region has the DNA TGCGCCACCAGAACCGGGACACCGAACACCGGGGAGCTGTTTTTT. Protein: CATRTGTPNTGELFF.

This clone was picked up a small number of times. V is TRBV4-1 and J is TRBJ2-7; D is unresolved. There are 13 residues in the CDR3. Germline CDR1 is MGHRA and CDR2 is YSYEKL. V gave up 4 bases and J gave up 2 bases, with 9 bases separating them. CDR3 in DNA: TGCGCCAGCAGCCTCTGGACGGCCTACGAGCAGTACTTC. Amino acid sequence: CASSLWTAYEQYF.

The V and J genes are TRBV7-9 and TRBJ1-1; D is ambiguous. Trimming removed 5 bases at V and 12 bases at J, with 22 bases between. Germline V gene data show CDR1 as SEHNR and CDR2 as FQNEAQ (reference sequence). This CDR3 region has 14 residues. The chain's CDR3 is CASSPETPEVLTFF. The CDR3 DNA sequence: TGTGCCAGCAGCCCCGAAACCCCGGAGGTGCTGACTTTCTTT.